This TCR beta chain was sequenced for a study of blood T cell repertoires in COVID-19. Libraries were prepared by immunoSEQ multiplex PCR; TCRdb keeps only in-frame clonotypes and omits some of them. The sample holds 200,000 to 250,000 clones, more than 70% seen once. The TCR sequence derives from a man in his fifties or sixties with COVID-19, enrolled during active disease. Sequencing was carried out using peripheral blood.

The DNA for the CDR3 is TGTGCCAGCAGCCAGGGGTACAGACCCAGCTCTGGAAACACCATATATTTT. Its protein is CASSQGYRPSSGNTIYF. This chain connects TRBV7-2 to TRBJ1-3; a weak D match, TRBD1 (6 bases). Germline V gene data show CDR1 as SGHTA and CDR2 as FQGNSA. The CDR3 totals 17 residues. Trimming removed 5 bases from V and 0 bases from J, with 17 bases in between.